The 30 T cell receptor beta chains in this list originate from one sample, sequenced in a study of T cells in women clearing cervical HPV infection. Data came from immunoSEQ multiplex PCR; TCRdb stores just in-frame clones and leaves some out. The repertoire shows about 19,000 clones; the top ten hold about 16%. The sample was blood buffy coat. These receptors were collected from a woman between 18 and 70 years old with a cervical HPV16 infection that either progressed to CIN3+ or cleared (not recorded which).

As concerns this clone: The read terminates 3 residues before the CDR3 end, so the remaining end is supplied by the germline J gene. The chain has TRBV14 and TRBJ1-1; TRBD1 aligns across 8 bases. Germline CDR1 and CDR2: SGHDN and FVKESK. The CDR3 has 15 amino acids. V lost 5 bases to trimming and J lost 3 bases; unmatched junction nucleotides: 8. The CDR3 loop is CASSAGGTMDTEAFF. The sequenced part of the CDR3 DNA is TGTGCCAGCAGCGCAGGGGGCACGATGGACACTGAA.

As concerns this clone: The CDR3 extends 3 residues past the end of the read, so its final part is completed from the germline J gene. J is TRBJ1-2 and V is TRBV5-1; D unresolved. Trimming removed 3 bases from V and 3 bases from J, with 9 bases in between. CDR3 length: 13 residues. Per the germline V gene, CDR1 is SGHRS and CDR2 is YFSETQ. CDR3 region: CASSYQFDYGYTF. The DNA read from the CDR3 is TGCGCCAGCAGCTATCAGTTTGACTATGGC.

For this clone: The DNA ends 3 residues before the CDR3 does, and the rest of the CDR3 is filled in from the germline J gene. The rearrangement joins TRBV7-9 to TRBJ2-4; TRBD1 agrees at 9 bases. The CDR3 has 12 residues. The V gene's germline CDR1 is SEHNR and CDR2 FQNEAQ (reference sequence). Partial CDR3 DNA: TGTGCCAGCGGGACAGGGTCACGGGGT. It codes for CASGTGSRG. The full CDR3 protein is CASGTGSRGQYF.

Notes on this clone: With the read ending 3 residues before the CDR3 end, the germline J gene is used to fill in that end. The chain uses TRBV19 and TRBJ1-2, with 8 positions matching TRBD1. The V and J ends lost 0 bases and 3 bases, in that order; junction bases with no gene match: 12. Looked up from germline, CDR1 is LNHDA and CDR2 is SQIVND (reference sequence). This CDR3 is 18 amino acids long. CDR3 sequence reads: CASSIDPRTGKFDYGYTF. Incomplete CDR3 DNA: TGTGCCAGTAGTATAGACCCTCGGACAGGGAAGTTTGACTATGGC.

Concerning this clone itself: The read falls 3 residues short of the CDR3 end, and the missing part is taken from the germline J gene. The chain joins TRBV19 to TRBJ1-3, with 12 bases that match TRBD1. The ends lost 6 bases at V and 1 base at J; junction bases unmatched: 10. Germline values: CDR1 LNHDA, CDR2 SQIVND (reference sequence). The CDR3 runs to 18 residues. CDR3 DNA, as far as it was read: TGTGCCAGTAGCCCCAGGGGGGACAGGGGGCTTTCTGGAAACACC. Its protein is CASSPRGDRGLSGNT. The whole CDR3 sequence is CASSPRGDRGLSGNTIYF.

Comments on this clone: The read terminates 3 residues before the CDR3 end, so the remaining end is supplied by the germline J gene. The chain recombines TRBV19 with TRBJ2-3; 10 nucleotides align to TRBD2. The CDR3 sequence is 16 residues long. CDR1 and CDR2 (germline): LNHDA, SQIVND (reference sequence). The CDR3 here is CASSIDSGGLQETQYF. The CDR3 DNA, read in part, is TGTGCCAGTAGTATAGATAGCGGGGGGCTACAAGAGACG.

CDR3: CASSVAWTGNSPLHF. The sequenced part of the CDR3 DNA is TGTGCCAGCAGCGTAGCTTGGACAGGGAATTCACCC. The chain couples TRBV9 to TRBJ1-6; 8 nucleotides align to TRBD1. Sequencing ends 3 residues short of the CDR3 end; the germline J gene provides the rest. This CDR3 contains 15 residues. J gave up 7 bases and V 0 bases, and 3 bases lay outside the gene matches. The germline CDR1 and CDR2 sequences are SGDLS and YYNGEE.

Details on this clone: The read terminates 3 residues ahead of where the CDR3 ends, so the germline J gene completes it. The sample holds other DNA sequences that translate to the same CDR3. V and J are TRBV29-1 and TRBJ1-3; the D gene is possibly TRBD1 (5 bases). Trimming left V 3 bases short and J 0 bases short, with 12 bases between. This CDR3 is 15 amino acids long. The germline V gene has CDR1 SQVTM and CDR2 ANQGSEA. Partial CDR3 DNA: TGCAGCGTTGAGGGGGGTTTAGGCTCTGGAAACACC. It codes for CSVEGGLGSGNT. The entire CDR3 protein reads CSVEGGLGSGNTIYF.

With regard to this clone: With the read ending 3 residues before the CDR3 end, the germline J gene is used to fill in that end. In the same sample, other DNA sequences code for this CDR3. J is TRBJ1-3 and V is TRBV2; D gene unclear. Germline CDR1 reads SNHLY; CDR2 reads FYNNEI. The V end was cut by 6 bases, the J end by 2 bases, with 11 bases between. The CDR3 sequence is 14 residues long. The CDR3 sequence: CASRLEGPGNTIYF. The CDR3 DNA, read in part, is TGTGCCAGCAGACTCGAGGGCCCTGGAAACACC.

CDR3 DNA (partial): TGTGCCAGCACGCCCCACCAACGGACAGGGGATAACGACGAG. Its protein is CASTPHQRTGDNDE. The full CDR3 is CASTPHQRTGDNDEQYF. The genes are TRBV6-2 or TRBV6-3 and TRBJ2-7; 9 nucleotides agree with TRBD1. The DNA ends 3 residues before the CDR3 does, and the rest of the CDR3 is filled in from the germline J gene. Germline V gives CDR1 MNHEY, CDR2 SVGEGT. This CDR3 has 17 amino acids. After removal of 7 bases from V and 5 bases from J, the junction contained 18 bases not matched to a gene.

A note on this clone: The read terminates 3 residues before the CDR3 end, so the remaining end is supplied by the germline J gene. The V call is TRBV5-1, the J call TRBJ2-3; tentative D call: TRBD1 (5 bases). The germline gives CDR1 SGHRS, CDR2 YFSETQ. V was pared by 4 bases and J by 1 base, with 10 bases between. The CDR3 totals 14 residues. The sequenced CDR3 bases are TGCGCCAGCAGCCGCGAAGGGGGCACAGATACG. As protein: CASSREGGTDT. The whole CDR3 is CASSREGGTDTQYF.

In the case of this clone: The CDR3 end lies 3 residues beyond the end of the read and is filled in from the germline J gene. V and J are TRBV20-1 and TRBJ2-3; possibly TRBD2 for D (6 bases). The ends were cut back, 7 bases at V and 2 bases at J, with 13 bases in the middle. CDR1 and CDR2 from the germline V gene are DFQATT and SNEGSKA (reference sequence). This CDR3 spans 13 amino acids. The part of the CDR3 DNA that was read is TGCAGTGTTGGGGGGAGCCCCACAGATACG. Residues: CSVGGSPTDT. The entire CDR3 is CSVGGSPTDTQYF.

As regards this clone: The read is 3 residues too short to cover the CDR3 end, so that end is filled in from the germline J gene. V is TRBV19 and J is TRBJ2-7; the D is unclear. The CDR3 runs to 17 residues. Germline lookup yields CDR1 LNHDA and CDR2 SQIVND (reference sequence). The V end was cut by 0 bases, the J end by 3 bases, with 18 bases between. The CDR3 loop is CASSIDRLPSSLYEQYF. CDR3 DNA, as far as it was read: TGTGCCAGTAGTATAGATAGGCTGCCTAGTAGTCTCTACGAG.

In regard to this clone: Read data end 3 residues before the CDR3 end; the end is taken from the germline J gene. Other nucleotide sequences in the sample specify the same CDR3. The V and J genes are TRBV19 and TRBJ1-5, with TRBD1 matching 7 bases. V was clipped by 5 bases and J by 2 bases; unmatched bases: 3. The CDR3 is made up of 14 amino acids. CDR1 LNHDA and CDR2 SQIVND come from the germline V gene (reference sequence). CDR3 bases read: TGTGCCAGTAGTGGGCAGGGGGGCAATCAGCCC. This gives the protein CASSGQGGNQP. The CDR3 as a whole reads CASSGQGGNQPQHF.

In the case of this clone: The read ends 3 residues shy of where the CDR3 ends; the end is completed using the germline J gene. This chain connects TRBV13 to TRBJ2-1, with 7 bases fitting TRBD1. The CDR3 length is 17 residues. Germline CDR1 PRHDT, CDR2 FYEKMQ (reference sequence). The V gene end was trimmed by 3 bases and the J gene end by 5 bases; junction bases not matched to a gene: 13. This CDR3 is CASSLGQMVVEDNEQFF. Partial CDR3 DNA: TGTGCCAGCAGCTTGGGACAGATGGTAGTGGAGGACAATGAG.

Regarding this clone: From the germline J gene comes the end of the CDR3, since the read stops 3 residues before it. Other DNA sequences of this sample code for an identical CDR3. The V gene is TRBV7-2, the J gene TRBJ1-2; D unresolved. This CDR3 is built from 13 residues. Germline V gene data show CDR1 as SGHTA and CDR2 as FQGNSA. The CDR3 sequence is CASTPTISEPYTF. The sequenced part of the CDR3 DNA is TGTGCCAGCACCCCCACAATCTCCGAACCC.

Worth noting for this clone: The read terminates 3 residues before the CDR3 end, so the remaining end is supplied by the germline J gene. This chain links TRBV28 with TRBJ1-2, with D maybe TRBD1 (6 bases). CDR3 size: 12 residues. Germline CDR1 MDHEN, CDR2 SYDVKM. Trimming pared 8 bases from V and 7 bases from J, leaving 14 bases between. The CDR3 DNA, read in part, is TGTGCCAGCGGGGGCGATCTACGTGGC. Protein product: CASGGDLRG. The full-length CDR3 reads as CASGGDLRGYTF.

A note on this clone: Compared with germline, one end of the junction differs, possibly owing to a read error. The read finishes 3 residues shy of the CDR3 end, and the germline J gene is used to complete it. Other nucleotide sequences in the sample specify the same CDR3. This chain connects TRBV12-5 to TRBJ1-3, with D uncertain. The CDR3 consists of 15 residues. The germline V gene has CDR1 LGHNT and CDR2 FRNRAP. The DNA read from the CDR3 is TGTGCTAGTGGTCCTGGGCAGACCTCTGGAAACACT. Protein sequence: CASGPGQTSGNT. The CDR3 in full is CASGPGQTSGNTIYF.

About this clone: The read ends 3 residues early relative to the CDR3; the germline J gene fills the gap. V is TRBV5-5 and J is TRBJ2-7; 11 nucleotides match TRBD2. V lost 4 bases and J lost 5; bases outside the gene matches: 5. The CDR3 contains 14 residues. Per germline, CDR1 SGHKS and CDR2 YYEKEE (reference sequence). The CDR3 is CASSRRLAGNEQYF. The sequenced part of the CDR3 DNA is TGTGCCAGCAGCCGTCGACTAGCGGGGAACGAG.

Of note for this clone: The junction departs from germline at one end; a sequencing error may be responsible. The read is 3 residues too short to cover the CDR3 end, so that end is filled in from the germline J gene. The same CDR3 also results from other DNA sequences found in this sample. The chain uses TRBV7-8 and TRBJ1-3; D is unresolved. In germline, CDR1 is SGHVS, CDR2 FQNEAQ. CDR3 length equals 15 residues. The CDR3 spells CASSLVKGFGNTIYF. Partial CDR3 DNA: TGTGCCAGCAGCTTAGTGAAGGGCTTTGGAAACACA. Together with reference TRBV7-8 and TRBJ1-3, the CDR3 gives the full variable domain: GAGVSQSPRYKVAKRGQDVALRCDPISGHVSLFWYQQALGQGPEFLTYFQNEAQLDKSGLPSDRFFAERPEGSVSTLKIQRTQQEDSAVYLCASSLVKGFGNTIYFGEGSWLTVV.

About this clone itself: The CDR3 end is not reached by the read, which stops 3 residues before it; the germline J gene fills it in. The V gene is TRBV5-1, the J gene TRBJ2-1; 7 bases map to TRBD1. Germline V gene lookup returns CDR1 SGHRS and CDR2 YFSETQ. This CDR3 is built from 14 residues. The J segment lost 7 bases and the V segment lost 3 bases, leaving 7 bases of the junction unmatched. The CDR3 bases that were read are TGCGCCAGCAGCTCACAGGGGTTCGGGAATGAG. It codes for CASSSQGFGNE. The complete CDR3 sequence is CASSSQGFGNEQFF. The variable domain in full, completed from reference TRBV5-1 and TRBJ2-1, reads KAGVTQTPRYLIKTRGQQVTLSCSPISGHRSVSWYQQTPGQGLQFLFEYFSETQRNKGNFPGRFSGRQFSNSRSEMNVSTLELGDSALYLCASSSQGFGNEQFFGPGTRLTVL.

In regard to this clone: The CDR3 end is not reached by the read, which stops 3 residues before it; the germline J gene fills it in. The J gene is TRBJ2-5, the V gene TRBV7-3; 15 nucleotides line up with TRBD2. CDR3 length: 17 residues. Germline CDR1 reads SGHTA; CDR2 reads FQGTGA. The part of the CDR3 DNA that was read is TGTGCCAGCAGCTCCGGACTAGCGGGGGGGCGGGCAGATACC. Translated: CASSSGLAGGRADT. The complete CDR3 sequence is CASSSGLAGGRADTQYF.

Concerning this clone itself: Germline is not matched at one junction end, which may reflect a read error. The CDR3 end falls 3 residues outside the read, so it is completed with the germline J gene. The chain uses TRBV5-1 and TRBJ1-3, with a possible D match to TRBD1 (6 bases). From germline, CDR1 is SGHRS and CDR2 YFSETQ. This CDR3 is 14 amino acids long. This chain's CDR3 is CASSLAGAGNTIYF. The part of the CDR3 DNA that was read is TGCGCCAGCAGCTTGGCAGGGGCTGGAAACACA.

About this clone itself: The CDR3 extends 3 residues past the end of the read, so its final part is completed from the germline J gene. The V and J genes are TRBV7-9 and TRBJ2-5, with a tentative D call TRBD1 (6 bases). Trimming pared 5 bases from V and 2 bases from J, leaving 12 bases between. The CDR3 extends over 14 amino acids. Germline V lookup: CDR1 SEHNR, CDR2 FQNEAQ (reference sequence). CDR3 in amino acids: CASSRVDRQETQYF. The DNA read from the CDR3 is TGTGCCAGCAGCAGAGTGGACAGACAAGAGACC.

With respect to this clone: A junction boundary mismatches the germline segment, possibly from a read error. The read ends 3 residues early relative to the CDR3; the germline J gene fills the gap. This rearrangement joins TRBV4-2 to TRBJ2-2, with 8 positions matching TRBD2. This CDR3 spans 16 amino acids. Germline V gene lookup returns CDR1 LGHNA and CDR2 YNFKEQ. CDR3 bases read: TGCGCCAGCAGCCAAGTCGGGGGGGCCTACACCGGGGAG. Protein sequence: CASSQVGGAYTGE. The CDR3 as a whole reads CASSQVGGAYTGELFF.

This chain's CDR3 is CSAYFGDRAHYEQYF. The covered CDR3 bases are TGCAGTGCGTACTTTGGAGACAGGGCTCACTACGAG. The rearrangement uses TRBV20-1 and TRBJ2-7; 7 positions match TRBD1. The missing CDR3 end, 3 residues past where the read stops, is filled in from the germline J gene. V was clipped by 6 bases and J by 3 bases; unmatched bases: 14. Germline assignment: CDR1 DFQATT and CDR2 SNEGSKA (reference sequence). The CDR3 runs 15 residues.

A remark on this clone: The CDR3 goes on 3 residues after the read ends, and that part is filled in from the germline J gene. The V call is TRBV20-1, the J call TRBJ2-2; D ambiguous. The ends were cut back, 6 bases at V and 1 base at J, with 9 bases in the middle. This CDR3 comprises 13 residues. Germline CDR1 and CDR2: DFQATT and SNEGSKA (reference sequence). The CDR3 loop reads CSARHRNTGELFF. The covered CDR3 bases are TGCAGTGCACGCCACAGGAACACCGGGGAG.

As for this clone: The read stops 3 residues short of the end of the CDR3; the missing end is completed from the germline J gene. This chain connects TRBV12-3 or TRBV12-4 to TRBJ2-2; 10 bases line up with TRBD1. V dropped 6 bases and J dropped 3; count of bases not matched to a gene: 7. The CDR3 has 16 residues. The CDR3 sequence is CASSSAGTGDTGELFF. Incomplete CDR3 DNA: TGTGCCAGCAGCTCTGCCGGGACAGGGGACACCGGGGAG.

Points on this clone: The CDR3 is cut off 3 residues early in the read; its end comes from the germline J gene. The sample holds other DNA sequences that translate to the same CDR3. The chain joins TRBV7-8 to TRBJ1-3, with D possibly TRBD1 on 6 matching bases. The CDR3 runs 14 residues. Looked up from germline, CDR1 is SGHVS and CDR2 is FQNEAQ. The CDR3 bases that were read are TGTGCCAGCAGCTTGGGGGCCGACCGAGGCACT. It translates to CASSLGADRGT. The CDR3 in full is CASSLGADRGTIYF.

As concerns this clone: The read ends 3 residues early relative to the CDR3; the germline J gene fills the gap. J is TRBJ1-5 and V is TRBV12-3 or TRBV12-4; TRBD1 matches 7 bases. V dropped 7 bases and J dropped 3; count of bases not matched to a gene: 15. The CDR3 length is 17 residues. CDR3 DNA, as far as it was read: TGTGCCAGCACCCAAGGAGGGGGCGCGCAGAACAATCAGCCC. It codes for CASTQGGGAQNNQP. Given in full, the CDR3 is CASTQGGGAQNNQPQHF.